The 10 T cell receptor beta chains below all came from one sample that was sequenced in a study of blood T cell repertoires in COVID-19. Repertoires were generated with immunoSEQ multiplex PCR, while TCRdb's copy carries only in-frame clones and drops some. The sample contains 80,000 to 90,000 clones, around 86% of which appear only once. Source material: peripheral blood. Every receptor here comes from a woman in her 70s with acute or convalescent COVID-19.

This chain connects TRBV13 to TRBJ1-1; possible D gene TRBD1, 5 bases. Between the trimmed V and J ends, which lost 4 bases and 4 bases, there was a span of 7 bases. The CDR3 consists of 12 residues. Germline CDR1 PRHDT, CDR2 FYEKMQ (reference sequence). CDR3 nucleotides: TGTGCCAGCAGCTACAGGTTCACTGAAGCTTTCTTT. It translates to CASSYRFTEAFF.

The CDR3 DNA reads TGTGCCAGCAGTACCCGACAGACCTACGAGCAGTACTTC. Residues: CASSTRQTYEQYF. The chain recombines TRBV12-3 or TRBV12-4 with TRBJ2-7; possible D gene TRBD1, 5 bases. V lost 5 bases, J lost 2 bases, and 10 bases lay in between. The CDR3 loop spans 13 amino acids.

The genes are TRBV6-5 and TRBJ2-5; the D is unclear. CDR3 size: 12 residues. The germline V gene encodes CDR1 MNHEY and CDR2 SVGAGI. The V end lost 8 bases, the J end lost 1 base, and 8 bases lay between the germline ends. The CDR3 DNA reads as TGTGCCAGCGGCCCCCGCCAAGAGACCCAGTACTTC. Its protein product is CASGPRQETQYF.

The rearrangement joins TRBV5-1 to TRBJ2-1, with TRBD1 matching over 7 bases. This CDR3 contains 13 residues. From germline, CDR1 is SGHRS and CDR2 YFSETQ. The ends lost 6 bases at V and 7 bases at J; junction bases unmatched: 7. CDR3 region: CASNQGVINEQFF. The CDR3 nucleotides read TGCGCCAGCAATCAGGGGGTGATAAATGAGCAGTTCTTC.

The chain couples TRBV28 to TRBJ2-2; tentatively, D is TRBD2 (6 bases). Deletions cut 5 bases from V and 6 bases from J, with 13 bases between. CDR1 is MDHEN, CDR2 SYDVKM, per germline. This CDR3 contains 14 residues. The CDR3 here is CASSPPEGSGELFF. In DNA form, the CDR3 reads TGTGCCAGCAGTCCCCCGGAGGGATCCGGGGAGCTGTTTTTT.

V and J are TRBV20-1 and TRBJ1-6; 7 bases match TRBD1. The CDR3 is made up of 16 amino acids. Germline lookup yields CDR1 DFQATT and CDR2 SNEGSKA (reference sequence). The ends lost 3 bases at V and 8 bases at J; junction bases unmatched: 13. CDR3 DNA sequence: TGCAGTGCTAGTCATGGGGTAGGAGGGGGCGATTCACCCCTCCACTTT. Translated: CSASHGVGGGDSPLHF.

The chain couples TRBV7-2 to TRBJ1-5, with 8 positions matching TRBD1. This CDR3 region has 15 residues. V was clipped by 4 bases and J by 5 bases; unmatched bases: 7. Per germline, CDR1 SGHTA and CDR2 FQGNSA. The CDR3 sequence is CASSYGTGLDQPQHF. The CDR3 nucleotides read TGTGCCAGCAGCTACGGGACAGGCCTAGATCAGCCCCAGCATTTT.

The chain couples TRBV12-5 to TRBJ1-1; 8 positions match TRBD1. The germline gives CDR1 LGHNT, CDR2 FRNRAP. CDR3 length equals 13 residues. V lost 7 bases to trimming and J lost 5 bases; unmatched junction nucleotides: 6. This CDR3 is CASASGGSTEAFF. The CDR3 nucleotides are TGTGCTAGTGCTTCAGGGGGCTCAACTGAAGCTTTCTTT. The entire variable domain, with the rest obtained from reference TRBV12-5 and TRBJ1-1, is as follows: DARVTQTPRHKVTEMGQEVTMRCQPILGHNTVFWYRQTMMQGLELLAYFRNRAPLDDSGMPKDRFSAEMPDATLATLKIQPSEPRDSAVYFCASASGGSTEAFFGQGTRLTVV.

The chain joins TRBV19 to TRBJ1-2, with D perhaps matching TRBD1 (6 bases). The CDR3 contains 14 residues. V shed 7 bases and J shed 5 bases, with 17 bases lying between them. The germline V gene has CDR1 LNHDA and CDR2 SQIVND (reference sequence). In nucleotides, the CDR3 is TGTGCCAGTATTGGCAACAGGGACCTATATGGCTACACCTTC. This encodes CASIGNRDLYGYTF.

The chain links TRBV12-3 or TRBV12-4 to TRBJ1-1; D is unclear. Trimming stripped 3 bases from V and 1 base from J, with 6 bases between. This CDR3 contains 13 residues. Here the CDR3 reads CASSFNWNTEAFF. CDR3 coding DNA: TGTGCCAGCAGTTTTAATTGGAACACTGAAGCTTTCTTT.